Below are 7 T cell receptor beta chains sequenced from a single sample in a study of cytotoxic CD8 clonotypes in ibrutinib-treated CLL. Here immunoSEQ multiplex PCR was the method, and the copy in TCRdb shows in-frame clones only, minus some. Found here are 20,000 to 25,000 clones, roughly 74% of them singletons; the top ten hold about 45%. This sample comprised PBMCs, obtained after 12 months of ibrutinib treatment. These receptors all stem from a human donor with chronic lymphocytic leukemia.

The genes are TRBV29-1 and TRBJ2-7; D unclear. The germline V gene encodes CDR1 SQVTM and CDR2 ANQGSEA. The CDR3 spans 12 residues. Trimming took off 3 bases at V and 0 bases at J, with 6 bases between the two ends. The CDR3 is CSVEGSSYEQYF. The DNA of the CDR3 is TGCAGCGTTGAGGGCAGCTCCTACGAGCAGTACTTC.

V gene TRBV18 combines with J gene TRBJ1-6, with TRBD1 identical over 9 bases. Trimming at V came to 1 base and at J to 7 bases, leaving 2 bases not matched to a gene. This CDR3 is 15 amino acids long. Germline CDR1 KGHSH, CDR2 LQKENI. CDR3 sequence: CASSPLTGGNSPLHF. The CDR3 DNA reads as TGTGCCAGCTCACCACTTACAGGGGGCAATTCACCCCTCCACTTT.

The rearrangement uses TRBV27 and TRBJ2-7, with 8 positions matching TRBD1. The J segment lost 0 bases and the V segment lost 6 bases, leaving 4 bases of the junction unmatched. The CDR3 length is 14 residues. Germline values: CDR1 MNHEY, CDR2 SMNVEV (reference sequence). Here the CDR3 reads CASRPDRGSYEQYF. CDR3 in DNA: TGTGCCAGCAGACCCGACAGGGGCTCCTACGAGCAGTACTTC.

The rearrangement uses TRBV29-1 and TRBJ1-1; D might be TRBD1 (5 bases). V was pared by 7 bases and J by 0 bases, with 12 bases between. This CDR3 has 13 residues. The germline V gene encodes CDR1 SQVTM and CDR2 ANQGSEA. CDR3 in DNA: TGCAGCGACTTCGGGGCCCTGAACACTGAAGCTTTCTTT. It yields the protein CSDFGALNTEAFF.

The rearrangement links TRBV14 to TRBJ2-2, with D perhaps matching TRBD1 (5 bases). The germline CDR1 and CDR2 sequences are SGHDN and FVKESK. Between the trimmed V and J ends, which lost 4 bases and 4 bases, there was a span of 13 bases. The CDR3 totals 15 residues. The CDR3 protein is CASSLQGGLTGELFF. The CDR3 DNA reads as TGTGCCAGCAGCCTGCAGGGTGGGCTCACCGGGGAGCTGTTTTTT.

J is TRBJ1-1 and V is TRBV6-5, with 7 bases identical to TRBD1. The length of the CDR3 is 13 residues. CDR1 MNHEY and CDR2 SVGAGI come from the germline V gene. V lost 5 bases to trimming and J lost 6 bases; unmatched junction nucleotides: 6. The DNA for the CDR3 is TGTGCCAGCAGTCAGCGACAGGGATCTGAAGCTTTCTTT. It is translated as CASSQRQGSEAFF.

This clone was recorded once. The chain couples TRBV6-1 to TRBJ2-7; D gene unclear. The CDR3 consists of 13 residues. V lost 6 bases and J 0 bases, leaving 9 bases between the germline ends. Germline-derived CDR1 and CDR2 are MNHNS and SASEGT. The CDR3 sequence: CASRWTASYEQYF. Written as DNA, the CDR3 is TGTGCCAGCAGGTGGACGGCCTCCTACGAGCAGTACTTC.